This T cell receptor beta chain was retrieved from a study of early stage breast cancer tumors. Study observations and caveats: Commonly generated sequences made up most enriched TCRB sequences shared between patients.

As to this clone: Its antigen is as yet unknown.

Germline CDR1 SQVTM, CDR2 ANQGSEA. CDR3 length: 13 residues. The ends lost 2 bases at V and 8 bases at J; junction bases unmatched: 7. This table comes from immunoSEQ multiplex PCR, and its TCRdb copy is limited to in-frame clones, with some not included. The sample gives tens of thousands of clones, 60% to 85% of which show up once; roughly 3.4% is in the top ten. This sequence originates from a young adult with breast cancer. The V gene is TRBV29-1, the J gene TRBJ1-2, with 8 positions matching TRBD1. Sequencing was carried out using blood. The CDR3 DNA follows: TGCAGCGTTGAACCCGGACAGGGAGCAGGCTACACCTTC. Its protein product is CSVEPGQGAGYTF.